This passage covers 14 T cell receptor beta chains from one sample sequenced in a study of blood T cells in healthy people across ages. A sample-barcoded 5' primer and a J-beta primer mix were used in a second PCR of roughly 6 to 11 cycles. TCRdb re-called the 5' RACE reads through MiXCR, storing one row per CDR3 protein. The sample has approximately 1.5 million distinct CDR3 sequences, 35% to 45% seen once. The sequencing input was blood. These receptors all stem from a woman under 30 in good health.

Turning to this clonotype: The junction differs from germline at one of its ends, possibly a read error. The CDR3 DNA reads TGTGACAGCAGTTTTCGGCTGTTGAGCTCCTACAATGAGCAGTTCTTC. This encodes CDSSFRLLSSYNEQFF. The chain is built from TRBV27 and TRBJ2-1; D not resolved. CDR1 is MNHEY and CDR2 is SMNVEV in the germline V gene (reference sequence). This CDR3 region has 16 residues.

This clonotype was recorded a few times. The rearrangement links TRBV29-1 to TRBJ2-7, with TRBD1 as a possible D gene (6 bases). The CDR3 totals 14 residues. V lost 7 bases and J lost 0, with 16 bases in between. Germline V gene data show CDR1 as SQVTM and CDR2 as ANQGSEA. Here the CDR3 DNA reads TGCAGCGCATCGACAGGTCGGAGCTCCTACGAGCAGTACTTC. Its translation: CSASTGRSSYEQYF.

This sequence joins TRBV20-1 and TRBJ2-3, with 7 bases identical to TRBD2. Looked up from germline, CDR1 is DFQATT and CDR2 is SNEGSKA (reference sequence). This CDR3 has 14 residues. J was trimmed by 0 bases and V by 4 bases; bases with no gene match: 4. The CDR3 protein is CSANSGASTDTQYF. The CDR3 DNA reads TGCAGTGCTAACAGCGGGGCTAGCACAGATACGCAGTATTTT.

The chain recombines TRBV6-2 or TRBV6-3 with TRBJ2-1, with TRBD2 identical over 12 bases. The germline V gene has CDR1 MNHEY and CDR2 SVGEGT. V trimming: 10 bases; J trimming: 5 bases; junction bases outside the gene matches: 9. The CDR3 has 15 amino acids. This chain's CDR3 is CAIKLLAGGNNEQFF. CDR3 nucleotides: TGTGCCATCAAACTTCTAGCGGGAGGGAACAATGAGCAGTTCTTC.

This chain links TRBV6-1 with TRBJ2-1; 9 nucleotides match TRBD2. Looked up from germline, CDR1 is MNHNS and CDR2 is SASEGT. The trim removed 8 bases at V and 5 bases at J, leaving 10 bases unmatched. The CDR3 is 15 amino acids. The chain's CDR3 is CASGTRGRAHNEQFF. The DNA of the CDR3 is TGTGCCAGCGGTACTCGCGGGAGGGCCCACAATGAGCAGTTCTTC.

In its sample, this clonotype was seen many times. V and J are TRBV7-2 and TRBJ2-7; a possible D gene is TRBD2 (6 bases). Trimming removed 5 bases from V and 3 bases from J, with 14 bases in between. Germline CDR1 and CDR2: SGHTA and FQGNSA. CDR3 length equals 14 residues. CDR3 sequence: CASSPGLASYEQYF. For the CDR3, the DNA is TGTGCCAGCAGCCCGGGGCTAGCGAGCTACGAGCAGTACTTC. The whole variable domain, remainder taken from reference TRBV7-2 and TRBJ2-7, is GAGVSQSPSNKVTEKGKDVELRCDPISGHTALYWYRQSLGQGLEFLIYFQGNSAPDKSGLPSDRFSAERTGGSVSTLTIQRTQQEDSAVYLCASSPGLASYEQYFGPGTRLTVT.

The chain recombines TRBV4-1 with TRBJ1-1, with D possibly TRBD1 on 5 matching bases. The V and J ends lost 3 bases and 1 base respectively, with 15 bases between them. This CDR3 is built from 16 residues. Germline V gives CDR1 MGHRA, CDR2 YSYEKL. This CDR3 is CASSQGLRRKNTEAFF. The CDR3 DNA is TGCGCCAGCAGCCAGGGGCTTCGGAGGAAGAACACTGAAGCTTTCTTT.

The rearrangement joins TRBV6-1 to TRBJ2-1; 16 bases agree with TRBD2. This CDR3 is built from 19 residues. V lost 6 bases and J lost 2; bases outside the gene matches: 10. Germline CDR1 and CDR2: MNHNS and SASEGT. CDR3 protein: CASSQAGTSGRVAYNEQFF. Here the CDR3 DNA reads TGTGCCAGCAGCCAGGCCGGGACTAGCGGGAGGGTCGCCTACAATGAGCAGTTCTTC.

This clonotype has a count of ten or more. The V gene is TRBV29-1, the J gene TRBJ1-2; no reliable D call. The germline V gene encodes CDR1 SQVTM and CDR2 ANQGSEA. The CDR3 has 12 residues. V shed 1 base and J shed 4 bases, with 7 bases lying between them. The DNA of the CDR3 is TGCAGCGTTGAAGGAAACTCCTATGGCTACACCTTC. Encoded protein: CSVEGNSYGYTF.

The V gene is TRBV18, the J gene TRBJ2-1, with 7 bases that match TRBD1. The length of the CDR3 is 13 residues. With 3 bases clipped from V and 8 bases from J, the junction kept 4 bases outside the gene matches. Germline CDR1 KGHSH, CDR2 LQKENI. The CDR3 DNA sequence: TGTGCCAGCTCACCCACAGGGGTAGATGAGCAGTTCTTC. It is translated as CASSPTGVDEQFF.

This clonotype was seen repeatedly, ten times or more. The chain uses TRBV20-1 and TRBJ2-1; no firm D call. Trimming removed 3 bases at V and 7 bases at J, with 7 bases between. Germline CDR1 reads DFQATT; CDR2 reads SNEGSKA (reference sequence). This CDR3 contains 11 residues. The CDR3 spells CSASSGNEQFF. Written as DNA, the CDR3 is TGCAGTGCTAGTTCCGGGAATGAGCAGTTCTTC.

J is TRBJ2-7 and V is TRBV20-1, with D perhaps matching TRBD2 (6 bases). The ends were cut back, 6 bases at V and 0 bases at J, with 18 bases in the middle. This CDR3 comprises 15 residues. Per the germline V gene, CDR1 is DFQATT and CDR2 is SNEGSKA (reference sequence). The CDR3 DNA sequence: TGCAGTGCCAACCCCCAGCGGGTGACCTCCTACGAGCAGTACTTC. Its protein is CSANPQRVTSYEQYF.

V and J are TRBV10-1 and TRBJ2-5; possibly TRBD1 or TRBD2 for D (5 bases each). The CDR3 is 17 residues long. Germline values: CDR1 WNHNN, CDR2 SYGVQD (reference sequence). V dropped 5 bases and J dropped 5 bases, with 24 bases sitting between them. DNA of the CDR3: TGCGCCAGCAGTCACCCCAACGAAAAGGGGACCAAGGAGACCCAGTACTTC. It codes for CASSHPNEKGTKETQYF.

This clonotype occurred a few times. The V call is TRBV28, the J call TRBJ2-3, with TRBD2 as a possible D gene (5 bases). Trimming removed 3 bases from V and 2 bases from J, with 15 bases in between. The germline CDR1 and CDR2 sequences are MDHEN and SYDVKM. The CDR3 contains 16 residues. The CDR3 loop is CASSLFSSRNTDTQYF. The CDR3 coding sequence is TGTGCCAGCAGTTTGTTTTCTAGCCGCAACACAGATACGCAGTATTTT. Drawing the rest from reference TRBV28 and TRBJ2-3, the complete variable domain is DVKVTQSSRYLVKRTGEKVFLECVQDMDHENMFWYRQDPGLGLRLIYFSYDVKMKEKGDIPEGYSVSREKKERFSLILESASTNQTSMYLCASSLFSSRNTDTQYFGPGTRLTVL.